This TCR beta chain was obtained from a study of blood T cell repertoires in COVID-19 (dated by TCRdb to 2019 to 2021). A note on the overall study: Samples covering the acute and convalescent phases of COVID-19 were provided by collaborators in the United States, Italy and Spain. The prospective study material was composed of cDNA or gDNA derived from T cells, B-cell-depleted T cells, or PBMCs. The dataset comprised deeply sampled blood TCRbeta repertoires from subjects exposed to, actively infected with, or recovered from COVID-19. A freely available public database, intended as a resource for researchers studying the immune response to SARS-CoV-2, is where the repertoires were released. The samples were drawn from the first 160 participants of the ongoing ImmuneRACE study and from 1,254 subjects provided by 6 global collaborators. Sample metadata almost always included a de-identified subject ID, COVID-19 status, age in years and sex. HLA class I and class II types, where available, came from metadata supplied by the sample provider rather than from assay-based typing.

Study-level results and caveats: How much clinical and demographic metadata was included differed by source and by participant, and the metadata was provided uncurated.

TCRbeta CDR3 regions were amplified from genomic DNA by means of the immunoSEQ Assay, a bias-controlled multiplex PCR. Per the authors' processing: The number of nucleated cells in each sample was estimated from the amplification of reference gene primers within the assay. Sequence reads were collapsed and filtered to measure the absolute abundance of every unique TCRbeta CDR3 rearrangement. Productive Simpson clonality was computed per sample as the square root of Simpson's diversity index over productive rearrangements. TCRdb limited this immuneACCESS table to in-frame rearrangements with V and J called. A share of clones is missing; checked studies link under half to unresolved V genes, and the rest is unexplained. V, J and clone size reflect that table, while D and trimming were determined from the DNA. Recorded for this sample are 140,000 to 150,000 clones; around 83% of them occurred a single time. The top ten clones comprise roughly 5.5% of the sample.

For this clone: Its cognate antigen has yet to be identified. Base qualities are missing; no much larger clone stands one base away.

In the prospective study, participants were about 18 to 100 years old, resided in about two dozen geographic areas of the United States, and were enrolled through a virtual design. In the prospective study, participants were assigned to cohorts based on the clinical history participants reported in a screening survey and a study questionnaire. Exposed participants had been in contact, within 2 weeks of entering the study, with a person who had a PCR-confirmed or clinician-diagnosed case of COVID-19. In the prospective study, mobile phlebotomists collected whole blood, serum and a nasopharyngeal or oropharyngeal swab from each participant. Participants in the prospective study had the option to provide additional blood draws and questionnaires over an approximately 2-month period. Before DNA extraction, blood samples from the prospective study were shipped at room temperature or frozen. Taken from cysteine to phenylalanine, the CDR3 has 14 residues. The sequence is cut down to CDR3 DNA, 42 bases in frame from base 1. V loses 0 bases, J loses 4 bases, and the germline ends lie 9 bases apart. Reading the germline V gene gives CDR1 MNHEY and CDR2 SVGAGI.

This chain joins TRBV6-5 to TRBJ1-2, with an unclear D gene assignment. The clonotype was recovered from a woman aged 45-65 years who had been exposed to COVID-19. What was sequenced was PBMCs or T cells enriched from blood (not recorded which). The CDR3 region has the sequence CASSYSLLSYGYTF. The nucleotides are TGTGCCAGCAGTTACTCCCTCCTATCCTATGGCTACACCTTC.